Described below is a single TCR beta chain sequence and its context. Antigen specificity is unknown. The CDR3 has 13 amino acids. V lost 2 bases and J 3 bases, leaving 7 bases between the germline ends. CDR1 and CDR2 from the germline V gene are KGHSH and LQKENI. Described time point: week 5, during vaccination. The vaccine gave 300 ug of a 20-mer mutant IDH1 peptide subcutaneously per dose. This table comes from immunoSEQ multiplex PCR, and its TCRdb copy is limited to in-frame clones, with some not included. The table shows about 50,000 clones, with roughly 78% occurring only once. The data stem from a study of a mutant IDH1 vaccine in newly diagnosed glioma. Study-level points and caveats: Immune responses induced by vaccination arose in 93.3% of the patients.

This TCR was sampled from a man aged 45-65 years with glioma. Specimen: PBMCs, collected from a glioma patient whose treatment included an IDH1 peptide vaccine. The gene calls are TRBV18 and TRBJ1-1; D ambiguous. CDR3 sequence: CASSPIEDTEAFF. The CDR3 region has the DNA TGTGCCAGCTCACCAATTGAAGACACTGAAGCTTTCTTT.